These 20 T cell receptor beta chains came from one sample sequenced in a study of cytomegalovirus exposure and HLA in healthy donors. Use of 60 Vbeta and 13 Jbeta primers characterized the PCR. Clones were sequenced by immunoSEQ multiplex PCR, and TCRdb holds only the in-frame ones, with some missing. The repertoire has about 140,000 clones, roughly 78% of them found once; the top ten carry about 3.2%. Material: PBMCs. The receptors originated from a man between 18 and 29 years old in good health and CMV-seropositive.

CDR3 DNA sequence: TGTGCCAGCAGCTCACAGGACAGGGCACCCTACGAGCAGTACTTC. Translated, it gives CASSSQDRAPYEQYF. J is TRBJ2-7 and V is TRBV5-4; 8 nucleotides match TRBD1. Trimming cost V 3 bases and J 2 bases; bases outside gene matches: 7. The CDR3 has 15 residues. CDR1 and CDR2 from the germline V gene are SGHNT and YYREEE (reference sequence).

With regard to this clone: The sample holds other DNA sequences that translate to the same CDR3. The chain has TRBV6-1 and TRBJ2-6; tentative D call: TRBD2 (5 bases). In germline, CDR1 is MNHNS, CDR2 SASEGT. The CDR3 contains 13 residues. The V end lost 10 bases, the J end lost 4 bases, and 11 bases lay between the germline ends. The CDR3 DNA sequence: TGTGCCACGAGGGCCCCGGGGGCCAACGTCCTGACTTTC. Translated, it gives CATRAPGANVLTF.

The chain recombines TRBV7-9 with TRBJ2-7; 10 bases agree with TRBD1. V shed 5 bases and J 6 bases; nucleotides not matched to a gene: 7. CDR3 length: 14 amino acids. CDR1 is SEHNR, CDR2 FQNEAQ, per germline (reference sequence). As DNA, the CDR3 is TGTGCCAGCAGCAATCGACAGGGGGCCTTCGAGCAGTACTTC. This translates into CASSNRQGAFEQYF. Supplemented by reference TRBV7-9 and TRBJ2-7, the full variable domain reads DTGVSQNPRHKITKRGQNVTFRCDPISEHNRLYWYRQTLGQGPEFLTYFQNEAQLEKSRLLSDRFSAERPKGSFSTLEIQRTEQGDSAMYLCASSNRQGAFEQYFGPGTRLTVT.

The rearrangement links TRBV5-4 to TRBJ2-7; 10 bases agree with TRBD1. The trim removed 3 bases at V and 5 bases at J, leaving 5 bases unmatched. Germline V gene sequence: CDR1 SGHNT, CDR2 YYREEE (reference sequence). The CDR3 is made up of 14 amino acids. CDR3 protein: CASSSTGGKDEQYF. The CDR3 nucleotides read TGTGCCAGCAGCTCGACAGGGGGCAAGGACGAGCAGTACTTC.

This chain joins TRBV4-2 and TRBJ2-3; D may be TRBD1 (6 bases). Germline CDR1 is LGHNA and CDR2 is YNFKEQ. Trimming cost V 0 bases and J 2 bases, with 12 bases left between them. CDR3 length equals 16 residues. CDR3 DNA sequence: TGTGCCAGCAGCCAAGAGGGGGCCGCACCCACAGATACGCAGTATTTT. Its translation: CASSQEGAAPTDTQYF.

The V gene is TRBV21-1, the J gene TRBJ2-3; the table's D call TRBD2 went unverified against the DNA. TRBV21-1 is an annotated pseudogene. This CDR3 has 17 residues. The CDR3 DNA is TGTGCCAGCAGCAAAAGGGGACTAGCGGGACTCACAGATACGCAGTATTTT. Its protein is CASSKRGLAGLTDTQYF.

This chain joins TRBV19 and TRBJ2-1, with D perhaps matching TRBD2 (5 bases). Trimming cost V 1 base and J 9 bases, with 19 bases left between them. This CDR3 contains 16 residues. Per germline, CDR1 LNHDA and CDR2 SQIVND (reference sequence). The DNA of the CDR3 is TGTGCCAGTAGTATAGGAGGGCAGCCCGGAGCGACTGAGCAGTTCTTC. This encodes CASSIGGQPGATEQFF.

CDR3 sequence: CASSLGGQNYGYTF. The DNA for the CDR3 is TGTGCCAGCAGCCTGGGGGGACAGAACTATGGCTACACCTTC. The chain couples TRBV11-2 to TRBJ1-2; 7 nucleotides line up with TRBD1. The CDR3 consists of 14 residues. Germline lookup yields CDR1 SGHAT and CDR2 FQNNGV. With 5 bases clipped from V and 2 bases from J, the junction kept 5 bases outside the gene matches.

CDR3 sequence: CASTRGQSLRAFF. CDR3 in DNA: TGTGCCAGCACGAGGGGACAGAGTCTACGTGCTTTCTTT. V gene TRBV2 combines with J gene TRBJ1-1; 7 positions agree with TRBD1. The CDR3 extends over 13 amino acids. V gave up 7 bases and J gave up 11 bases; unmatched junction bases: 13. Germline lookup yields CDR1 SNHLY and CDR2 FYNNEI.

The rearrangement uses TRBV5-1 and TRBJ1-4, with a tentative D call TRBD1 (5 bases). Germline loops: CDR1 SGHRS, CDR2 YFSETQ. V was clipped by 4 bases and J by 7 bases, with 14 bases between them. This CDR3 has 14 residues. This CDR3 reads CASSGGTYGEKLFF. The DNA of the CDR3 is TGCGCCAGCAGCGGCGGGACTTATGGTGAAAAACTGTTTTTT.

The rearrangement links TRBV19 to TRBJ2-1; 9 bases line up with TRBD2. After removal of 7 bases from V and 2 bases from J, the junction contained 0 bases not matched to a gene. The CDR3 is 13 amino acids. Germline loops: CDR1 LNHDA, CDR2 SQIVND (reference sequence). The CDR3 coding sequence is TGTGCCAGTACTAGCGGGACCTACAATGAGCAGTTCTTC. The encoded protein is CASTSGTYNEQFF.

This clone came up a few times. Here the CDR3 reads CASSLPGGVTEAFF. CDR3 bases: TGTGCCAGCAGCCTCCCTGGGGGCGTCACTGAAGCTTTCTTT. The rearrangement links TRBV7-9 to TRBJ1-1, with D maybe TRBD1 (6 bases). CDR3 length: 14 amino acids. V lost 5 bases and J 4 bases, leaving 14 bases between the germline ends. CDR1 is SEHNR, CDR2 FQNEAQ, per germline (reference sequence).

The V and J genes are TRBV6-1 and TRBJ1-3, with TRBD1 identical over 10 bases. V was clipped by 1 base and J by 0 bases; unmatched bases: 3. The CDR3 has 17 residues. CDR1 and CDR2 (germline): MNHNS, SASEGT. CDR3 in amino acids: CASSEVGTGASGNTIYF. Written as DNA, the CDR3 is TGTGCCAGCAGTGAAGTCGGGACAGGGGCCTCTGGAAACACCATATATTTT.

The V call is TRBV11-1, the J call TRBJ2-7; D is unresolved. V lost 5 bases and J 0 bases, leaving 14 bases between the germline ends. Germline CDR1 SGHAT, CDR2 FQDESV (reference sequence). This CDR3 has 15 residues. In DNA form, the CDR3 reads TGTGCCAGCAGCCCCCGGTGGTCGGTCTCCTACGAGCAGTACTTC. This codes for CASSPRWSVSYEQYF.

This clone was picked up a small number of times. The chain carries TRBV4-1 and TRBJ2-7; 9 bases are shared with TRBD1. This CDR3 spans 15 amino acids. Germline V gene sequence: CDR1 MGHRA, CDR2 YSYEKL. Trimming removed 4 bases from V and 6 bases from J; junction bases left unmatched: 10. The CDR3 coding sequence is TGCGCCAGCAGCCCACGGACAGGGGTAAGGTCCGAGCAGTACTTC. Translating it yields CASSPRTGVRSEQYF.

Here the CDR3 DNA reads TGTGCCAGCAGTTCGGGACAGATAGCGAATTCACCCCTCCACTTT. Translating gives CASSSGQIANSPLHF. The rearrangement uses TRBV27 and TRBJ1-6; 7 bases agree with TRBD1. The CDR3 has 15 residues. After removal of 4 bases from V and 7 bases from J, the junction contained 7 bases not matched to a gene. Germline-derived CDR1 and CDR2 are MNHEY and SMNVEV (reference sequence).

V and J are TRBV5-6 and TRBJ2-1, with D unresolved. Between the trimmed V and J ends, which lost 3 bases and 11 bases, there was a span of 21 bases. CDR1 and CDR2 from the germline V gene are SGHDT and YYEEEE. The CDR3 sequence is 15 residues long. Here the CDR3 DNA reads TGTGCCAGCAGCTCCATGAACAACTCCACAGTGAAGCAGTTCTTC. This sequence encodes CASSSMNNSTVKQFF. Full variable domain (outside the CDR3, taken from reference TRBV5-6 and TRBJ2-1): DAGVTQSPTHLIKTRGQQVTLRCSPKSGHDTVSWYQQALGQGPQFIFQYYEEEERQRGNFPDRFSGHQFPNYSSELNVNALLLGDSALYLCASSSMNNSTVKQFFGPGTRLTVL.

This chain links TRBV7-9 with TRBJ1-2, with 9 bases lining up with TRBD1. Per germline, CDR1 SEHNR and CDR2 FQNEAQ (reference sequence). Unmatched junction bases numbered 3, after V lost 5 bases and J lost 5 bases. CDR3 size: 13 residues. CDR3 sequence reads: CASSQQGAYGYTF. CDR3 sequence (DNA): TGTGCCAGCAGCCAACAGGGGGCATATGGCTACACCTTC.

V gene TRBV6-5 combines with J gene TRBJ1-1; 8 positions agree with TRBD1. V shed 6 bases, J shed 2 bases, and the junction held 5 bases outside the gene matches. Per the germline V gene, CDR1 is MNHEY and CDR2 is SVGAGI. This CDR3 spans 14 amino acids. The CDR3 reads CASSLGQANTEAFF. CDR3 sequence (DNA): TGTGCCAGCAGCCTGGGACAGGCCAACACTGAAGCTTTCTTT.

The CDR3 DNA is TGTGCCACCAGCAGAGATCGTGAGGGACAGTACTTC. This gives the protein CATSRDREGQYF. The chain recombines TRBV15 with TRBJ2-5; D is perhaps TRBD2 (5 bases). V shed 0 bases and J shed 11 bases, with 10 bases lying between them. Germline V gene lookup returns CDR1 LNHNV and CDR2 YYDKDF (reference sequence). The CDR3 extends over 12 amino acids.